The entry below gives a single T cell receptor beta chain sequence along with its context. Antigen specificity is unknown. This sample was taken from a study of T cell repertoires in cytomegalovirus infection. Study background: It can be stated that public TCR beta signatures indicated CMV infection as well as a matching HLA type.

Regarding the study as a whole: There were carriers of CMV plus the relevant HLA, and cumulative public TCR beta family frequency identified them. The study found HLA-C-restricted CMV-specific TCR beta clonotypes dominating the ex vivo response.

TCRdb independently ran MiXCR on the reads; one entry per CDR3 protein. The repertoire consists of roughly 800,000 distinct CDR3 sequences, with 25% to 30% occurring once and the leading ten covering roughly 13%. Germline values: CDR1 SGHDN, CDR2 FVKESK. The CDR3 is 14 residues long. After removal of 2 bases from V and 10 bases from J, the junction contained 5 bases not matched to a gene. The sample here was cultured CD8+ T cells from PBMCs, taken from culture after CMV antigen stimulation. The chain joins TRBV14 to TRBJ1-1; 12 nucleotides line up with TRBD1. The TCR sequence derives from a human donor in good health (CMV status not recorded). Some clones in this sample may be carry-over from other donors' samples. The CDR3 nucleotides read TGTGCCAGCAGCCAACCGGGACAGGGGGCCCCAGCTTTCTTT. Translation gives CASSQPGQGAPAFF.